These 3 T cell receptor beta chains were sequenced from one sample in a study of blood T cells in healthy people across ages. Sample-barcoded 5' priming and a J-beta primer mix drove a second PCR of roughly 7 to 11 cycles. TCRdb called the 5' RACE reads again in MiXCR, with one record for every CDR3 protein. The sample includes about 1.5 million distinct CDR3 sequences, approximately 40% of them seen just once. The sequenced material came from blood. These TCRs come from a woman aged 18-35 years in good health.

The table lists this clonotype with a few counts. The rearrangement links TRBV15 to TRBJ2-5, with TRBD2 as a possible D gene (6 bases). Between the trimmed V and J ends, which lost 8 bases and 5 bases, there was a span of 15 bases. Germline values: CDR1 LNHNV, CDR2 YYDKDF (reference sequence). The CDR3 length is 13 residues. The CDR3 coding sequence is TGTGCCACCGGGACTGGTGGAGAGGAGACCCAGTACTTC. The encoded protein is CATGTGGEETQYF.

This clonotype was seen a few times. The chain links TRBV12-3 or TRBV12-4 to TRBJ2-7; D remains unclear. V was pared by 3 bases and J by 5 bases, with 11 bases between. This CDR3 region has 13 residues. CDR3 sequence reads: CASSLGFVNEQYF. CDR3 bases: TGTGCCAGCAGTTTGGGCTTCGTTAACGAGCAGTACTTC.

The CDR3 region is CASSLEENRSQFF. CDR3 coding DNA: TGTGCCAGCAGCTTAGAGGAAAATCGATCGCAGTTCTTC. J is TRBJ2-1 and V is TRBV7-2, with no clear D. V lost 1 base and J lost 12, with 13 bases in between. CDR1 is SGHTA and CDR2 is FQGNSA in the germline V gene. CDR3 length: 13 residues.